The 18 T cell receptor beta chains presented below share a single source sample, sequenced in a study of tumor and adjacent non-tumor tissue in lung cancer. Three rounds of nested PCR, following a modified ARM-PCR protocol, produced the TCRbeta library. TCRdb recomputed calls from the multiplex PCR reads with MiXCR, one row per CDR3 protein. Here the sample spans about 93,000 distinct CDR3 sequences, around three fifths being singletons. This sample's RNA came from whole unsorted tissue. Sequences were obtained from lung tumor tissue. The receptors here all came from a man between 70 and 80 years old with non-small cell lung cancer.

In its sample, this clonotype was seen a few times. A much larger clone is a single base away; this may be a read error. This chain links TRBV10-2 with TRBJ2-1, with D perhaps matching TRBD2 (5 bases). Germline V gene lookup returns CDR1 WSHSY and CDR2 SAAADI. There are 11 residues in the CDR3. The CDR3: CANSGLNEQFF. CDR3 DNA: TGCGCCAACAGTGGACTCAATGAGCAGTTCTTC.

With regard to this clonotype: A read error may account for a junction end that differs from germline. This chain joins TRBV4-1 and TRBJ2-7; D possibly corresponds to TRBD2 (6 bases). The germline V gene has CDR1 MGHRA and CDR2 YSYEKL. This CDR3 is 15 amino acids long. The CDR3 is CASSPGEGFSHEQYF. The DNA for the CDR3 is TGCGCCAGCTCACCGGGAGAGGGGTTCTCCCACGAGCAGTACTTC.

A note on this clonotype: The junction shows a germline mismatch at one end, possibly a read error. V usage is TRBV6-1 and J usage is TRBJ1-5; unclear D gene. This CDR3 is built from 15 residues. Germline CDR1 reads MNHNS; CDR2 reads SASEGT. In DNA, the CDR3 is TGTGCCAGCACTCCGACGACTAGTAGCAATCAACCCCAGCATTTT. It specifies CASTPTTSSNQPQHF.

The gene calls are TRBV29-1 and TRBJ1-2; D is ambiguous. There are 12 residues in the CDR3. Germline CDR1 reads SQVTM; CDR2 reads ANQGSEA. Deletions cut 4 bases from V and 9 bases from J, with 15 bases between. The CDR3 sequence is CSVGDITPSYTF. The CDR3 region has the DNA TGCAGCGTTGGAGATATTACCCCGAGCTACACCTTC.

Of note for this clonotype: The junction differs from germline at one of its ends, possibly a read error. The chain employs TRBV10-3 and TRBJ1-5; D not resolved. CDR3 length: 14 amino acids. From germline, CDR1 is ENHRY and CDR2 SYGVKD. CDR3 DNA sequence: TGTGCCATCAGTGAGTCAACCGGATTTCAGTCCCAGCATTTT. This gives the protein CAISESTGFQSQHF.

This clonotype was observed many times. The chain has TRBV20-1 and TRBJ2-5; 13 bases line up with TRBD2. The CDR3 covers 18 residues. V lost 3 bases and J lost 0; bases outside the gene matches: 10. Germline CDR1 reads DFQATT; CDR2 reads SNEGSKA (reference sequence). This chain's CDR3 is CSASPGTSGARYQETQYF. In nucleotides, the CDR3 is TGCAGTGCTAGCCCCGGGACTAGCGGGGCGAGGTACCAAGAGACCCAGTACTTC.

Worth noting for this clonotype: Sequence at one end of the junction differs from germline and may be a read error. The chain uses TRBV11-3 and TRBJ2-1; a weak D match, TRBD2 (7 bases). Germline-derived CDR1 and CDR2 are SGHNT and YENEEA. The CDR3 totals 13 residues. In nucleotides, the CDR3 is TGTGCCAGCACCTTAGGGGGGGTTAATGAACAGTTCTTC. Its translation: CASTLGGVNEQFF.

The V call is TRBV12-3 or TRBV12-4, the J call TRBJ2-7, with D possibly TRBD2 on 6 matching bases. V was pared by 1 base and J by 2 bases, with 12 bases between. The CDR3 loop spans 15 amino acids. For the CDR3, the DNA is TGTGCCAGCAGTTTAGGGGCGGGGAAAACCTACGAGCAGTACTTC. This sequence encodes CASSLGAGKTYEQYF.

Note on this clonotype: This may come from a read error, since a much larger clone is one base off. The gene calls are TRBV28 and TRBJ1-4; no reliable D call. CDR3 length equals 14 residues. The germline V gene has CDR1 MDHEN and CDR2 SYDVKM. The CDR3 loop reads CASSLFNSQERLFF. CDR3 sequence (DNA): TGTGCCAGCAGTTTGTTCAACAGCCAGGAAAGACTGTTTTTT.

The CDR3: CASSMQGANTEAFF. CDR3 DNA: TGCGCCAGCAGCATGCAGGGGGCGAACACTGAAGCTTTCTTT. The rearrangement joins TRBV5-1 to TRBJ1-1, with 8 bases identical to TRBD1. CDR1 and CDR2 from the germline V gene are SGHRS and YFSETQ. With V trimmed by 4 bases and J by 1 base, 3 bases remained unmatched. The CDR3 length is 14 residues. The whole variable domain, remainder taken from reference TRBV5-1 and TRBJ1-1, is KAGVTQTPRYLIKTRGQQVTLSCSPISGHRSVSWYQQTPGQGLQFLFEYFSETQRNKGNFPGRFSGRQFSNSRSEMNVSTLELGDSALYLCASSMQGANTEAFFGQGTRLTVV.

The gene calls are TRBV5-6 and TRBJ2-3; D is possibly TRBD1 (5 bases). CDR1 is SGHDT, CDR2 YYEEEE, per germline. The CDR3 spans 15 residues. DNA of the CDR3: TGTGTCGGCAGCTTCGGGCCCTCAGGGACAGATACGCAGTATTTT. It specifies CVGSFGPSGTDTQYF.

V is TRBV11-3 and J is TRBJ1-1; D possibly corresponds to TRBD1 (5 bases). Looked up from germline, CDR1 is SGHNT and CDR2 is YENEEA. The CDR3 extends over 13 amino acids. V gave up 6 bases and J gave up 4 bases, with 12 bases separating them. In DNA, the CDR3 is TGTGCCAGCAGTTTCATGGGGGGCACTGAAGCTTTCTTT. Translation gives CASSFMGGTEAFF.

This clonotype was observed many times. This chain connects TRBV6-5 to TRBJ2-3; D is undetermined. Trimming took 6 bases from V and 3 from J, leaving 7 bases between them. Per germline, CDR1 MNHEY and CDR2 SVGAGI. The CDR3 consists of 12 residues. CDR3 sequence: CASRTETDTQYF. For the CDR3, the DNA is TGTGCCAGCAGAACAGAGACAGATACGCAGTATTTT.

As to this clonotype: Likely a read error: the CDR3 ends without its conserved phenylalanine or tryptophan. The gene calls are TRBV12-3 or TRBV12-4 and TRBJ2-2; a weak D match, TRBD1 (5 bases). This CDR3 contains 13 residues. The V end was cut by 10 bases, the J end by 5 bases, with 14 bases between. The CDR3 DNA reads as TGTGCCACTAGGACGGACAATACCGGGGAGCTGTTTTCT. It specifies CATRTDNTGELFS.

Of note for this clonotype: At one end the junction does not follow the germline gene, possibly because of a read error. The V and J genes are TRBV11-3 and TRBJ2-1; D might be TRBD1 (5 bases). The CDR3 extends over 15 amino acids. The germline gives CDR1 SGHNT, CDR2 YENEEA. CDR3 coding DNA: TGTGCCAGCAGCTTAGAGGGAACAAACGACAGTGAGCGGTTCTTC. It translates to CASSLEGTNDSERFF.

This clonotype was recorded at least ten times. The V and J genes are TRBV11-2 and TRBJ2-7; 10 bases agree with TRBD1. Trimming at V came to 1 base and at J to 1 base, leaving 7 bases not matched to a gene. The germline V gene encodes CDR1 SGHAT and CDR2 FQNNGV. CDR3 length: 17 residues. CDR3 amino acids: CASSLGTGGSGSYEQYF. CDR3 coding DNA: TGTGCCAGCAGCTTAGGGACAGGGGGTTCCGGGTCCTACGAGCAGTACTTC.

This clonotype was counted between two and nine times. This sequence joins TRBV7-2 and TRBJ2-7; unclear D gene. This CDR3 is 13 amino acids long. The V gene lost 2 bases and the J gene lost 3 bases, with 8 bases spanning the gap. Germline V gene lookup returns CDR1 SGHTA and CDR2 FQGNSA. The DNA for the CDR3 is TGTGCCAGCAGCTTACGGACGGTCTACGAGCAGTACTTC. Residues: CASSLRTVYEQYF.

This clonotype was seen a handful of times. This sequence may be a read error, since a much larger clone differs from it by one base. The V and J genes are TRBV4-1 and TRBJ2-2; TRBD2 agrees at 14 bases. This CDR3 spans 21 amino acids. V trimming: 2 bases; J trimming: 6 bases; junction bases outside the gene matches: 17. The germline gives CDR1 MGHRA, CDR2 YSYEKL. For the CDR3, the DNA is TGCGCCAGCAGCCAACCAACCGGGACTAGCGGGAGCTTTGTCTGGGCCGGGGAGCTGTTTTTT. This gives the protein CASSQPTGTSGSFVWAGELFF.